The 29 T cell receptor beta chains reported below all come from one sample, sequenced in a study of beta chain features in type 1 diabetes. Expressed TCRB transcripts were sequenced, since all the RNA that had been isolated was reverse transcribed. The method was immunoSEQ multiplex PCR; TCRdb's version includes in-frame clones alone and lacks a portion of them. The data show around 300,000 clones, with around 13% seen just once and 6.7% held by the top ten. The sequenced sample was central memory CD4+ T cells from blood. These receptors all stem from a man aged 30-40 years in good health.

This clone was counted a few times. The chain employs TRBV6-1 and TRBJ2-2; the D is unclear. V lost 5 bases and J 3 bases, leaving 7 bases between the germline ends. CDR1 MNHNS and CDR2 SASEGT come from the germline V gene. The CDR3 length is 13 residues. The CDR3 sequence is CASSPPYTGELFF. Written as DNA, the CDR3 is TGTGCCAGCAGTCCCCCTTACACCGGGGAGCTGTTTTTT.

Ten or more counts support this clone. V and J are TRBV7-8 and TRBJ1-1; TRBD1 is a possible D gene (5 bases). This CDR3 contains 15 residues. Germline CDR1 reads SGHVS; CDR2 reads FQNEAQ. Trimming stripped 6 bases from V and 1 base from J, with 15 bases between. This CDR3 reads CASRVTGTANTEAFF. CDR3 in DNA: TGTGCCAGCAGGGTTACCGGGACGGCGAACACTGAAGCTTTCTTT.

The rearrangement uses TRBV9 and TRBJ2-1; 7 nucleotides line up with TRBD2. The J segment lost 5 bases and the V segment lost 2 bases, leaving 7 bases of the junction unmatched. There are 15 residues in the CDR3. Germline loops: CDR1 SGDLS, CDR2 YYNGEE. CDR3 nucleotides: TGTGCCAGCAGCGTTGACCCTCTAGCGGACAATGAGCAGTTCTTC. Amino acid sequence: CASSVDPLADNEQFF.

The CDR3 region has the DNA TGTGCCAGCAGCTTAGCGCAAGGGGCGAGTAATGAAAAACTGTTTTTT. As protein: CASSLAQGASNEKLFF. J is TRBJ1-4 and V is TRBV7-9; possible D gene TRBD1, 5 bases. CDR3 size: 16 residues. The germline gives CDR1 SEHNR, CDR2 FQNEAQ (reference sequence). V lost 0 bases and J 4 bases, leaving 12 bases between the germline ends.

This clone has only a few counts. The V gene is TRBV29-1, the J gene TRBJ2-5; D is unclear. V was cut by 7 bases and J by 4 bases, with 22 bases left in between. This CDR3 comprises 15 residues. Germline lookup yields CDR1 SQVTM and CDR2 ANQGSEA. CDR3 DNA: TGCAGCGCCCGAACCGGTTCCGATGGGCGAGAGACCCAGTACTTC. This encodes CSARTGSDGRETQYF.

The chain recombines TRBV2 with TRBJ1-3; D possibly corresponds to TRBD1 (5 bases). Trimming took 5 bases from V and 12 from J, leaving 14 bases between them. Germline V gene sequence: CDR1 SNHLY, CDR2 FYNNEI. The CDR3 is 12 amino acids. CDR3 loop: CASSYDSKVIYF. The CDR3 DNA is TGTGCCAGCAGTTACGACAGCAAGGTCATATATTTT.

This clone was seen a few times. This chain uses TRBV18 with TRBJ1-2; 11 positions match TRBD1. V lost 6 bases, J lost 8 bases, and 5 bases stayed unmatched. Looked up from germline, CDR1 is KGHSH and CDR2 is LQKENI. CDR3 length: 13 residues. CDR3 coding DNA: TGTGCCAGCTCGCCGGGACAGGGGGACGGCTACACCTTC. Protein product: CASSPGQGDGYTF.

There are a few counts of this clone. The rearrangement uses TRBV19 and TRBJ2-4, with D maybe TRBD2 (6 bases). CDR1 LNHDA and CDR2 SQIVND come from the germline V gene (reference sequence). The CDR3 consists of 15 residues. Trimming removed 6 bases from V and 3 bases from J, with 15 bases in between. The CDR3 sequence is CASRNGRRGKNIQYF. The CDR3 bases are TGTGCCAGTAGGAACGGGAGAAGGGGCAAAAACATTCAGTACTTC.

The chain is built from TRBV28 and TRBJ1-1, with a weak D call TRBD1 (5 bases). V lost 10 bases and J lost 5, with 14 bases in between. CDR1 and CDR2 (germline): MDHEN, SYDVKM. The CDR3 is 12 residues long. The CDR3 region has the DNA TGTGCCATATTAACAGGAGCGACTGAAGCTTTCTTT. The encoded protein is CAILTGATEAFF. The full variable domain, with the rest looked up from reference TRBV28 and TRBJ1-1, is DVKVTQSSRYLVKRTGEKVFLECVQDMDHENMFWYRQDPGLGLRLIYFSYDVKMKEKGDIPEGYSVSREKKERFSLILESASTNQTSMYLCAILTGATEAFFGQGTRLTVV.

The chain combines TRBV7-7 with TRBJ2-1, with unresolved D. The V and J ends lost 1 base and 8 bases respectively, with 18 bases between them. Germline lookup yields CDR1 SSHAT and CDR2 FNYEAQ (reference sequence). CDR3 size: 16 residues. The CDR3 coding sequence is TGTGCCAGCAGCTTAGGGTTGGGTGTGGGAATCGATGAGCAGTTCTTC. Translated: CASSLGLGVGIDEQFF.

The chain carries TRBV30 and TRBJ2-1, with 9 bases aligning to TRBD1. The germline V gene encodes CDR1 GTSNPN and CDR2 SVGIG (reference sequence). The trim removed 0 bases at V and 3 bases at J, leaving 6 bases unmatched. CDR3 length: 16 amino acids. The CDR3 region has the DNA TGTGCCTGGAGTGTACGAGGGACAGGGTACTACAATGAGCAGTTCTTC. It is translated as CAWSVRGTGYYNEQFF.

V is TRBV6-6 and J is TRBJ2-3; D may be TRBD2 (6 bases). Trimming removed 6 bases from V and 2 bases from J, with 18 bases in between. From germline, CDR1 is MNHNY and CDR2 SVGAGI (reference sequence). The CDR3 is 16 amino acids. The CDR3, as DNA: TGTGCCAGCAGGGACGCTTGGGGAGGTTTCACAGATACGCAGTATTTT. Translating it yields CASRDAWGGFTDTQYF.

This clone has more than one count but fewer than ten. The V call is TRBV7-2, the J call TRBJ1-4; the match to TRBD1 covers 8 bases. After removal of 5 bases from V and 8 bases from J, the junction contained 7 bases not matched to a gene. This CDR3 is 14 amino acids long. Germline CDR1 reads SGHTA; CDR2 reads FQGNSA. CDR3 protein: CASSPGQGHEKLFF. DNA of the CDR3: TGTGCCAGCAGCCCTGGACAGGGCCACGAAAAACTGTTTTTT.

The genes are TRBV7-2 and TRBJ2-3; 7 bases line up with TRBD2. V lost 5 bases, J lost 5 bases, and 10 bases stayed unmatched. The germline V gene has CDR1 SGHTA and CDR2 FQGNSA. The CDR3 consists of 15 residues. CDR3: CASSPPAGLGDTQYF. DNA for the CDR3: TGTGCCAGCAGCCCCCCAGCGGGACTGGGAGATACGCAGTATTTT.

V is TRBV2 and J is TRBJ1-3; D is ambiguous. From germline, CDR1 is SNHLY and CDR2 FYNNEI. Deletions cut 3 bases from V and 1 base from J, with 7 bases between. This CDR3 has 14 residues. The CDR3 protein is CASSEFRSGNTIYF. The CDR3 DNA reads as TGTGCCAGCAGTGAGTTCAGATCTGGAAACACCATATATTTT.

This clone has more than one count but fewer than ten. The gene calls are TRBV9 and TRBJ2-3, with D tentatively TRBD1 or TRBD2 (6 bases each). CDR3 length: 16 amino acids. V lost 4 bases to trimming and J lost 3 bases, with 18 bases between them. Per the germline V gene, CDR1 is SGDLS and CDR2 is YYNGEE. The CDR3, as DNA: TGTGCCAGCAGCCCAACTTGGGGGGCCGGGACAGATACGCAGTATTTT. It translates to CASSPTWGAGTDTQYF.

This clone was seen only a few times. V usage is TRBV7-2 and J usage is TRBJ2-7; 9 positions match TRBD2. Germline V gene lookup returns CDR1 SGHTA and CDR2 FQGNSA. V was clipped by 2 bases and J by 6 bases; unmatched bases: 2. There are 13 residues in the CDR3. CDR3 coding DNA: TGTGCCAGCAGCTTACTAGCGGGGTTCGAGCAGTACTTC. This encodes CASSLLAGFEQYF.

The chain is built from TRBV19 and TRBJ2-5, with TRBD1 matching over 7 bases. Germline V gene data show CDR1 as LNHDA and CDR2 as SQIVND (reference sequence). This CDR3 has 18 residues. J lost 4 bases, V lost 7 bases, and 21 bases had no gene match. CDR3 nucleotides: TGTGCCAGTATAGCATCGGGACAGTGGAGTCTTTTCGTAGAGACCCAGTACTTC. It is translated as CASIASGQWSLFVETQYF.

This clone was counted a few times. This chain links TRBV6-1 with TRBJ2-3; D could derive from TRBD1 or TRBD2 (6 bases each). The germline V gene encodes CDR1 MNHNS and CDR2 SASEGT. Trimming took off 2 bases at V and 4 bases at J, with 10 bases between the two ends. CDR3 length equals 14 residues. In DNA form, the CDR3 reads TGTGCCAGCAGTGAATTGGGGGGCCCAGATACGCAGTATTTT. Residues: CASSELGGPDTQYF.

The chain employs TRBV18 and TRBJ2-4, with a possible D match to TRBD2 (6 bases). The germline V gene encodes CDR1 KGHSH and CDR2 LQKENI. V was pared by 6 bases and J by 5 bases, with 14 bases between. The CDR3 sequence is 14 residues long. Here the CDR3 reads CASSLGGMENIQYF. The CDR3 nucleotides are TGTGCCAGCTCTCTTGGAGGGATGGAAAACATTCAGTACTTC.

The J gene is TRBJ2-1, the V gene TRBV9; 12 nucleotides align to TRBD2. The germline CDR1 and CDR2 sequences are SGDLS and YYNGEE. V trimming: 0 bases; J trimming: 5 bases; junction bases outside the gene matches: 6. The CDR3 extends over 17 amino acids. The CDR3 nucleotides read TGTGCCAGCAGCGTAGCTCCAGGACTAGCGGGGAACAATGAGCAGTTCTTC. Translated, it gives CASSVAPGLAGNNEQFF.

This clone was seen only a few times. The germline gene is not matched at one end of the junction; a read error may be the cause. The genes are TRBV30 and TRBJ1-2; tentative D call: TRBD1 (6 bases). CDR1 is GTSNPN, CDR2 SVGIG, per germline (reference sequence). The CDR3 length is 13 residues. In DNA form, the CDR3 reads TGTGCCTGGAGTACCGACAGGCCTCTGGGGTGGGCCTTC. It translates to CAWSTDRPLGWAF.

CDR3: CVSAQALPKGDEQFF. DNA for the CDR3: TGCGTCAGTGCCCAAGCATTACCGAAGGGCGATGAGCAGTTCTTC. This chain uses TRBV4-3 with TRBJ2-1, with D hard to call. This CDR3 spans 15 amino acids. Germline CDR1 reads LGHNA; CDR2 reads YSLEER.

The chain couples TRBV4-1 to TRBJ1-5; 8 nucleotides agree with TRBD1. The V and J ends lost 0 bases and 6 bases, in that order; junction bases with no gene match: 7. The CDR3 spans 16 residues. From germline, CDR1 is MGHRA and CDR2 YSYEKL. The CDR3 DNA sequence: TGCGCCAGCAGCCAAGAACCTAGCAGGGGGCTTCAGCCCCAGCATTTT. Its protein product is CASSQEPSRGLQPQHF.

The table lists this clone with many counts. Written as DNA, the CDR3 is TGTGCCAGCTTGGTGGAAACAGCTTATTTT. Amino acids: CASLVETAYF. The gene calls are TRBV2 and TRBJ2-3; D gene uncertain. CDR1 and CDR2 from the germline V gene are SNHLY and FYNNEI. CDR3 size: 10 residues. Trimming cost V 8 bases and J 15 bases, with 15 bases left between them.

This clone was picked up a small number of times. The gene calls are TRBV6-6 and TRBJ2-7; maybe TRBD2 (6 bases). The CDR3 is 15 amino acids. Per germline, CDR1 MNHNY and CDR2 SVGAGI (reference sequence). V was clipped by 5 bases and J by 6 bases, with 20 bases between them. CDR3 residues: CASSRRLGTPGEQYV. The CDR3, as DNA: TGTGCCAGCAGTAGGAGACTAGGAACCCCCGGCGAGCAGTACGTC.

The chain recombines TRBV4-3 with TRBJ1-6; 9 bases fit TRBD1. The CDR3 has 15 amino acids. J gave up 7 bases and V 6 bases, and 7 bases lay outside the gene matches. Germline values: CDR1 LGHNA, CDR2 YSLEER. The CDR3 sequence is CASRQIGQGNSPLHF. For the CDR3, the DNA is TGCGCCAGCAGACAGATCGGACAGGGGAATTCACCCCTCCACTTT.

This CDR3 is CASSTTPQNIQYF. The CDR3 DNA reads TGTGCCAGCAGCACGACCCCTCAAAACATTCAGTACTTC. V gene TRBV7-9 combines with J gene TRBJ2-4, with unresolved D. This CDR3 spans 13 amino acids. The germline gives CDR1 SEHNR, CDR2 FQNEAQ (reference sequence). Trimming shortened V by 5 bases and J by 5 bases, and 10 bases separated the two germline ends.

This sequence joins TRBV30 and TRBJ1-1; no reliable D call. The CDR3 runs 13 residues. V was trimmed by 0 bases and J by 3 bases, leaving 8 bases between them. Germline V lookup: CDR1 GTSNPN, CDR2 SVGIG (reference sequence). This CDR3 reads CAWSVYSDTEAFF. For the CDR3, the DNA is TGTGCCTGGAGTGTATATTCAGACACTGAAGCTTTCTTT.